This T cell receptor beta chain appears in the sequencing data of a study of glioma-infiltrating T cells after dendritic cell vaccination. The wider study: Dendritic cell vaccination trial patients had either newly diagnosed or recurrent glioblastoma.

The V end was cut by 4 bases, the J end by 5 bases, with 18 bases between. The germline CDR1 and CDR2 sequences are LGHNA and YNFKEQ. This CDR3 has 16 amino acids. Assay used: immunoSEQ multiplex PCR; TCRdb lists only in-frame clones, some missing. The table records about 64,000 clones, 82% of them present only once. Remarks on this clone: No antigen is known for it.

Findings and limits, study-wide: Only a small number of patients had complete blood and tumor samples. Higher pretreatment TIL content predicted longer progression-free time and survival.

The sequenced sample was blood, obtained before dendritic cell vaccination. This chain uses TRBV4-2 with TRBJ2-1; the D gene is possibly TRBD2 (6 bases). The receptor comes from a human donor with glioblastoma. The CDR3 coding sequence is TGTGCCAGCAGCCCCCCCCAGGCGGGACTGGACAATGAGCAGTTCTTC. It specifies CASSPPQAGLDNEQFF.